A single sample gave rise to the 3 T cell receptor beta chains below, sequenced in a study of human T cells and chemical hapten exposure (dated by TCRdb to 2020 to 2023). The time point label, read with the paper, signifies: healthy volunteer bleed at 2 weeks. Total RNA was extracted from unfractionated whole blood collected in Tempus Blood RNA tubes. Library preparation used RACE. Sequencing was carried out with a NextSeq 500. TCRdb reworked the public reads: Q25 trimming with fastp, MiXCR clone assembly, productive beta chains retained. Every distinct CDR3 protein forms one entry, paired with its most common genes and DNA. A total of some 120,000 distinct CDR3 sequences appear in this sample, around 8.3% of them only once. The ten top clones hold around 1.7% of the sample. The sequencing input was whole blood. The origin of the receptors is a male donor in good health. Some clones in this sample may be carry-over from other donors' samples.

In this sample, this clonotype turned up a few times. The gene calls are TRBV20-1 and TRBJ2-3, with 9 bases that match TRBD2. V lost 4 bases, J lost 1 base, and 6 bases stayed unmatched. Germline V gene lookup returns CDR1 DFQATT and CDR2 SNEGSKA (reference sequence). The CDR3 covers 15 residues. The CDR3 loop reads CSATDAGGRTDTQYF. The CDR3 DNA is TGCAGTGCTACTGATGCGGGAGGGCGCACAGATACGCAGTATTTT.

This clonotype was recorded at least ten times. The chain combines TRBV5-1 with TRBJ2-1, with 10 bases that match TRBD2. The ends lost 0 bases at V and 5 bases at J; junction bases unmatched: 2. CDR3 length equals 15 residues. CDR1 and CDR2 from the germline V gene are SGHRS and YFSETQ. CDR3 nucleotide sequence: TGCGCCAGCAGCTTGGCTAGCGGGAGTAACAATGAGCAGTTCTTC. Residues: CASSLASGSNNEQFF.

The V and J genes are TRBV12-3 or TRBV12-4 and TRBJ1-3; 8 bases fit TRBD1. Losses at the gene ends were 6 bases for V and 2 bases for J; bases not matched to a gene: 9. CDR3 size: 16 residues. CDR3 in amino acids: CASRDLDRVAGNTIYF. The CDR3 coding sequence is TGTGCCAGCAGAGACCTGGACAGGGTGGCTGGAAACACCATATATTTT.